Below are 29 T cell receptor beta chains sequenced from a single sample in a study of blood T cells in healthy people across ages. The use of a sample-barcoded 5' primer and a J-beta primer mix characterized a second PCR of roughly 7 to 11 cycles. TCRdb ran MiXCR on the 5' RACE reads and lists one entry per CDR3 protein. This sample yields 710,000 or so distinct CDR3 sequences, of which approximately 30% are seen a single time; 15% to 17% belongs to the top ten. Sequenced material: blood. The receptors originated from a woman aged 80 or over in good health.

This clonotype was counted a few times. The rearrangement joins TRBV3-1 to TRBJ1-6; a possible D gene is TRBD1 (5 bases). The CDR3 is 15 residues long. Per the germline V gene, CDR1 is LGHDT and CDR2 is YNNKEL (reference sequence). The V end lost 1 base, the J end lost 10 bases, and 14 bases lay between the germline ends. For the CDR3, the DNA is TGTGCCAGCAGCCAAGTCCAGGGAACAGGATCACCCCTCCACTTT. Translated: CASSQVQGTGSPLHF.

This clonotype was recorded many times. The gene calls are TRBV5-5 and TRBJ1-1; 8 bases map to TRBD1. Germline lookup yields CDR1 SGHKS and CDR2 YYEKEE (reference sequence). The CDR3 totals 15 residues. V trimming: 2 bases; J trimming: 1 base; junction bases outside the gene matches: 4. The CDR3 region has the DNA TGTGCCAGCAGCTTCGTCACAGGGGGGAACACTGAAGCTTTCTTT. This codes for CASSFVTGGNTEAFF. Using reference TRBV5-5 and TRBJ1-1 for the parts outside the CDR3, the full variable domain is DAGVTQSPTHLIKTRGQQVTLRCSPISGHKSVSWYQQVLGQGPQFIFQYYEKEERGRGNFPDRFSARQFPNYSSELNVNALLLGDSALYLCASSFVTGGNTEAFFGQGTRLTVV.

Remarks on this clonotype: One base away lies a much larger clone, so this may be a sequencing read error. The CDR3 loop is CSAGEGRGGNQPQHF. The CDR3 DNA reads as TGCAGTGCTGGAGAGGGCAGGGGGGGCAATCAGCCCCAGCATTTT. V gene TRBV20-1 combines with J gene TRBJ1-5; the match to TRBD1 covers 7 bases. The CDR3 loop spans 15 amino acids. Germline CDR1 reads DFQATT; CDR2 reads SNEGSKA (reference sequence).

The J gene is TRBJ2-4, the V gene TRBV20-1, with a tentative D call TRBD2 (6 bases). The J call is in doubt because the DNA end fits TRBJ2-5 better. The CDR3 extends over 13 amino acids. Germline V lookup: CDR1 DFQATT, CDR2 SNEGSKA (reference sequence). The DNA of the CDR3 is TGCAGTGCCCCGGACGGCAGCGGGGAGACCCAGTACTTC. As protein: CSAPDGSGETQYF.

The rearrangement uses TRBV18 and TRBJ1-5; D is unclear. Looked up from germline, CDR1 is KGHSH and CDR2 is LQKENI. This CDR3 is built from 13 residues. With 6 bases removed from V and 7 bases from J, the gap between germline ends came to 13 bases. In nucleotides, the CDR3 is TGTGCCAGCTCCTCCGGACCAAAACAGCCCCAGCATTTT. It yields the protein CASSSGPKQPQHF.

In its sample, this clonotype was seen a few times. CDR3 coding DNA: TGTGCCAGCAGCGCCGGGACAGGGGGCTTTTTTAACACTGAAGCTTTCTTT. It specifies CASSAGTGGFFNTEAFF. V is TRBV9 and J is TRBJ1-1; 12 bases align to TRBD1. CDR3 length: 17 residues. V gave up 3 bases and J gave up 2 bases; unmatched junction bases: 8. Germline V CDR1 and CDR2: SGDLS, YYNGEE. The whole variable domain, filled in from reference TRBV9 and TRBJ1-1, reads DSGVTQTPKHLITATGQRVTLRCSPRSGDLSVYWYQQSLDQGLQFLIQYYNGEERAKGNILERFSAQQFPDLHSELNLSSLELGDSALYFCASSAGTGGFFNTEAFFGQGTRLTVV.

The J gene is TRBJ1-2, the V gene TRBV19; D is undetermined. V dropped 4 bases and J dropped 4 bases, with 4 bases sitting between them. In germline, CDR1 is LNHDA, CDR2 SQIVND (reference sequence). CDR3 length: 11 residues. CDR3 sequence (DNA): TGTGCCAGTAGTAGCCTCTATGGCTACACCTTC. This gives the protein CASSSLYGYTF.

This clonotype was counted many times. This may be a read error, as it is one base from a much larger clone. This chain uses TRBV5-1 with TRBJ2-7; D is undetermined. CDR3 size: 12 residues. Germline V lookup: CDR1 SGHRS, CDR2 YFSETQ. The CDR3: CASGLESYEQYF. In DNA, the CDR3 is TGCGCCAGCGGCTTGGAATCCTACGAGCAGTACTTC.

The rearrangement links TRBV5-1 to TRBJ2-5, with 16 bases lining up with TRBD2. In germline, CDR1 is SGHRS, CDR2 YFSETQ. V was clipped by 0 bases and J by 4 bases; unmatched bases: 9. The length of the CDR3 is 19 residues. CDR3 protein: CASSLAGTSGRAMVETQYF. CDR3 coding DNA: TGCGCCAGCAGCTTGGCCGGGACTAGCGGGAGGGCCATGGTAGAGACCCAGTACTTC.

This chain links TRBV7-2 with TRBJ2-7, with a weak D call TRBD1 (6 bases). V lost 2 bases to trimming and J lost 10 bases, with 12 bases between them. There are 12 residues in the CDR3. CDR1 and CDR2 (germline): SGHTA, FQGNSA. The CDR3, as DNA: TGTGCCAGCAGCTTAATGGGGGCGGCCCAGTACTTC. Translation: CASSLMGAAQYF. The full variable domain, its missing parts supplied by reference TRBV7-2 and TRBJ2-7, is GAGVSQSPSNKVTEKGKDVELRCDPISGHTALYWYRQSLGQGLEFLIYFQGNSAPDKSGLPSDRFSAERTGGSVSTLTIQRTQQEDSAVYLCASSLMGAAQYFGPGTRLTVT.

The sample holds many counts of this clonotype. The V call is TRBV7-9, the J call TRBJ2-7; 13 positions match TRBD2. J was trimmed by 6 bases and V by 5 bases; bases with no gene match: 7. CDR3 length: 15 amino acids. Germline-derived CDR1 and CDR2 are SEHNR and FQNEAQ (reference sequence). CDR3: CASSGQGLAGTEQYF. In nucleotides, the CDR3 is TGTGCCAGCAGCGGACAGGGACTAGCGGGGACCGAGCAGTACTTC.

This sequence joins TRBV18 and TRBJ2-3, with 12 nucleotides matching TRBD2. After removal of 2 bases from V and 5 bases from J, the junction contained 2 bases not matched to a gene. The germline V gene has CDR1 KGHSH and CDR2 LQKENI. CDR3 length: 15 residues. CDR3 residues: CASSPRTSGEDTQYF. The DNA for the CDR3 is TGTGCCAGCTCACCAAGGACTAGCGGGGAAGATACGCAGTATTTT.

A remark on this clonotype: Sequence at one end of the junction differs from germline and may be a read error. The CDR3, as DNA: TGCGCCAGCAGCTCCCCCCCCTTCACCGGGGAGCTGTTTTTT. The encoded protein is CASSSPPFTGELFF. This chain joins TRBV5-6 and TRBJ2-2; no firm D call. CDR1 is SGHDT, CDR2 YYEEEE, per germline. The CDR3 extends over 14 amino acids.

This clonotype came up many times. The V and J genes are TRBV7-2 and TRBJ2-3; 7 nucleotides agree with TRBD2. The J segment lost 2 bases and the V segment lost 5 bases, leaving 16 bases of the junction unmatched. CDR3 length equals 18 residues. Germline-derived CDR1 and CDR2 are SGHTA and FQGNSA. CDR3 sequence: CASSVDGTKILNTDTQYF. The CDR3 bases are TGTGCCAGCAGCGTCGACGGGACTAAAATATTGAACACAGATACGCAGTATTTT.

This clonotype was observed a few times. Given a much more abundant clone one base away, this may be a read error. The J gene is TRBJ2-5, the V gene TRBV29-1; tentatively, D is TRBD2 (5 bases). Trimming cost V 6 bases and J 11 bases, with 13 bases left between them. This CDR3 is 10 amino acids long. Germline CDR1 and CDR2: SQVTM and ANQGSEA. CDR3 region: CSVERVEQYF. Written as DNA, the CDR3 is TGCAGCGTGGAGAGGGTTGAGCAGTACTTC.

This clonotype has only a few counts. The V gene is TRBV5-1, the J gene TRBJ1-6; a weak D match, TRBD1 (6 bases). The germline V gene encodes CDR1 SGHRS and CDR2 YFSETQ. This CDR3 contains 14 residues. The V end was cut by 0 bases, the J end by 9 bases, with 10 bases between. The CDR3 bases are TGCGCCAGCAGCTTGGGGGGGCTGGCTTCACCCCTCCACTTT. The encoded protein is CASSLGGLASPLHF. The whole variable domain, remainder taken from reference TRBV5-1 and TRBJ1-6, is KAGVTQTPRYLIKTRGQQVTLSCSPISGHRSVSWYQQTPGQGLQFLFEYFSETQRNKGNFPGRFSGRQFSNSRSEMNVSTLELGDSALYLCASSLGGLASPLHFGNGTRLTVT.

This clonotype was found a few times. The chain links TRBV12-3 or TRBV12-4 to TRBJ1-1; 8 positions match TRBD1. V dropped 6 bases and J dropped 4; count of bases not matched to a gene: 13. This CDR3 region has 16 residues. CDR3 protein: CASRLQGVIGRTEAFF. In nucleotides, the CDR3 is TGTGCCAGCAGATTACAGGGGGTAATAGGTCGCACTGAAGCTTTCTTT.

This clonotype was found many times. The V and J genes are TRBV9 and TRBJ1-1; no clear D. V gave up 4 bases and J gave up 2 bases, with 6 bases separating them. The V gene's germline CDR1 is SGDLS and CDR2 YYNGEE. The CDR3 runs to 12 residues. CDR3: CASSPTNTEAFF. In DNA, the CDR3 is TGTGCCAGCAGCCCCACAAACACTGAAGCTTTCTTT.

Many counts were recorded for this clonotype. The CDR3 spells CSVDLAGARTDTQYF. The CDR3 region has the DNA TGCAGCGTTGACCTAGCGGGGGCCCGCACAGATACGCAGTATTTT. The rearrangement uses TRBV29-1 and TRBJ2-3, with TRBD2 matching 10 bases. Trimming took 3 bases from V and 1 from J; bases not matched to a gene: 4. The germline V gene encodes CDR1 SQVTM and CDR2 ANQGSEA. This CDR3 has 15 residues.

In the case of this clonotype: It may be a read error: a sequence one base away is much more abundant. This sequence joins TRBV19 and TRBJ1-5, with D possibly TRBD1 on 5 matching bases. Germline CDR1 is LNHDA and CDR2 is SQIVND (reference sequence). This CDR3 spans 17 amino acids. This CDR3 is CATLNTRGPGTHQPKHF. The CDR3 DNA reads TGTGCCACCCTTAATACGAGGGGACCCGGCACCCATCAGCCCAAGCATTTT. The variable domain in full, with the rest retrieved from reference TRBV19 and TRBJ1-5, is DGGITQSPKYLFRKEGQNVTLSCEQNLNHDAMYWYRQDPGQGLRLIYYSQIVNDFQKGDIAEGYSVSREKKESFPLTVTSAQKNPTAFYLCATLNTRGPGTHQPKHFGDGTRLSIL.

This clonotype came up many times. V is TRBV6-5 and J is TRBJ2-3; 10 bases match TRBD1. The ends lost 6 bases at V and 2 bases at J; junction bases unmatched: 8. The CDR3 runs 16 residues. CDR1 and CDR2 from the germline V gene are MNHEY and SVGAGI. The CDR3 DNA reads as TGTGCCAGCAGCCGGGGGACAGGGGTATTCACAGATACGCAGTATTTT. Amino acids: CASSRGTGVFTDTQYF.

This clonotype was detected many times. The gene calls are TRBV2 and TRBJ1-4; D may be TRBD1 (5 bases). Germline V gives CDR1 SNHLY, CDR2 FYNNEI. CDR3 length: 16 residues. The V gene lost 8 bases and the J gene lost 2 bases, with 18 bases spanning the gap. In DNA, the CDR3 is TGTGCCAGCCTCCCAGTGGGGGTCGGTACTAATGAAAAACTGTTTTTT. Residues: CASLPVGVGTNEKLFF.

The sample holds a few counts of this clonotype. The chain combines TRBV30 with TRBJ1-5; D remains unclear. This CDR3 is built from 13 residues. With 3 bases removed from V and 3 bases from J, the gap between germline ends came to 9 bases. Germline-derived CDR1 and CDR2 are GTSNPN and SVGIG (reference sequence). DNA of the CDR3: TGTGCCTGGAGCCTAAGTAACAATCAGCCCCAGCATTTT. It translates to CAWSLSNNQPQHF.

The rearrangement uses TRBV28 and TRBJ2-1; TRBD1 matches 7 bases. Germline V lookup: CDR1 MDHEN, CDR2 SYDVKM. The CDR3 totals 13 residues. J lost 6 bases, V lost 8 bases, and 7 bases had no gene match. The CDR3: CASAGQAFNEQFF. The DNA for the CDR3 is TGTGCCAGCGCCGGACAGGCCTTCAATGAGCAGTTCTTC.

About this clonotype: A single base separates this from a much larger clone, so it may be a read error. The rearrangement joins TRBV7-9 to TRBJ2-1; 10 bases agree with TRBD2. Germline lookup yields CDR1 SEHNR and CDR2 FQNEAQ (reference sequence). V lost 1 base to trimming and J lost 13 bases; unmatched junction nucleotides: 10. The CDR3 covers 15 residues. CDR3 protein: CASSLEAGGTETQFF. The CDR3, as DNA: TGTGCCAGCAGCTTAGAAGCGGGGGGGACAGAGACCCAGTTCTTC. Variable domain in full (rest from reference TRBV7-9 and TRBJ2-1): DTGVSQNPRHKITKRGQNVTFRCDPISEHNRLYWYRQTLGQGPEFLTYFQNEAQLEKSRLLSDRFSAERPKGSFSTLEIQRTEQGDSAMYLCASSLEAGGTETQFFGPGTRLTVL.

This clonotype appeared many times. The chain has TRBV20-1 and TRBJ1-6; D is uncertain. This CDR3 spans 15 amino acids. The ends were cut back, 0 bases at V and 8 bases at J, with 14 bases in the middle. Germline CDR1 reads DFQATT; CDR2 reads SNEGSKA (reference sequence). The CDR3 sequence: CSAREPGVGHSPLHF. Written as DNA, the CDR3 is TGCAGTGCTAGAGAACCAGGTGTAGGGCATTCACCCCTCCACTTT.

The rearrangement joins TRBV2 to TRBJ1-2; D possibly corresponds to TRBD1 (5 bases). Germline assignment: CDR1 SNHLY and CDR2 FYNNEI. The CDR3 runs to 14 residues. V lost 7 bases and J lost 2, with 14 bases in between. CDR3 sequence: CASNRDVTNYGYTF. The CDR3 DNA reads TGTGCCAGCAACCGGGACGTGACCAACTATGGCTACACCTTC. Full variable domain (remainder filled in from reference TRBV2 and TRBJ1-2): EPEVTQTPSHQVTQMGQEVILRCVPISNHLYFYWYRQILGQKVEFLVSFYNNEISEKSEIFDDQFSVERPDGSNFTLKIRSTKLEDSAMYFCASNRDVTNYGYTFGSGTRLTVV.

The rearrangement uses TRBV30 and TRBJ1-5; D remains unclear. The germline gives CDR1 GTSNPN, CDR2 SVGIG (reference sequence). V was trimmed by 0 bases and J by 4 bases, leaving 7 bases between them. The length of the CDR3 is 13 residues. In DNA form, the CDR3 reads TGTGCCTGGAGTGTGGAACCAAATCAGCCCCAGCATTTT. Translation: CAWSVEPNQPQHF.

This clonotype came up many times. The V gene is TRBV6-2 or TRBV6-3, the J gene TRBJ2-5; the D gene is possibly TRBD1 (6 bases). Germline CDR1 and CDR2: MNHEY and SVGEGT. The CDR3 sequence is 16 residues long. Trimming pared 6 bases from V and 5 bases from J, leaving 22 bases between. The CDR3 protein is CASSRGMTGLSETQYF. The CDR3 DNA reads TGTGCCAGCAGCAGGGGAATGACGGGGTTGAGCGAGACCCAGTACTTC.